A single sample gave rise to the 10 T cell receptor beta chains below, sequenced in a study of blood T cells in healthy people across ages. It was with a sample-barcoded 5' primer and a J-beta primer mix that a second PCR of roughly 7 to 12 cycles was run. One entry per CDR3 protein, called by TCRdb with MiXCR from the 5' RACE reads. Altogether around 1.5 million distinct CDR3 sequences are present, 42% being singletons, with the ten largest covering around 8%. Sample: blood. All receptors come from a young woman in good health.

This clonotype was recorded only once. The J gene is TRBJ2-7, the V gene TRBV28; D is ambiguous. The CDR3 is made up of 12 amino acids. V dropped 7 bases and J dropped 6 bases, with 13 bases sitting between them. Per germline, CDR1 MDHEN and CDR2 SYDVKM. The chain's CDR3 is CASTFTSGEQYF. In nucleotides, the CDR3 is TGTGCCAGCACTTTCACCTCGGGCGAGCAGTACTTC.

This clonotype appeared a few times. The chain is built from TRBV15 and TRBJ2-1; tentatively, D is TRBD1 or TRBD2 (5 bases each). V lost 3 bases, J lost 0 bases, and 12 bases lay in between. The CDR3 extends over 16 amino acids. Germline CDR1 reads LNHNV; CDR2 reads YYDKDF (reference sequence). For the CDR3, the DNA is TGTGCCACCAGCAGGGAGAGGGGTAGCTCCTACAATGAGCAGTTCTTC. The encoded protein is CATSRERGSSYNEQFF.

This clonotype was counted between two and nine times. This chain connects TRBV20-1 to TRBJ2-1; TRBD2 matches 13 bases. The CDR3 runs to 13 residues. Per the germline V gene, CDR1 is DFQATT and CDR2 is SNEGSKA (reference sequence). CDR3 nucleotide sequence: TGCAGGCCGGGACTAGCGGGATACAATGAGCAGTTCTTC. Amino acids: CRPGLAGYNEQFF.

The chain couples TRBV6-2 or TRBV6-3 to TRBJ2-3; D may be TRBD2 (5 bases). This CDR3 comprises 17 residues. Per germline, CDR1 MNHEY and CDR2 SVGEGT. The V gene lost 1 base and the J gene lost 4 bases, with 18 bases spanning the gap. The CDR3 nucleotides read TGTGCCAGCAGTTACTTCCCCAGCGGTAATCCTCCAGATACGCAGTATTTT. It specifies CASSYFPSGNPPDTQYF.

The gene calls are TRBV11-2 and TRBJ2-5; possibly TRBD1 for D (5 bases). The CDR3 is 13 residues long. Germline CDR1 is SGHAT and CDR2 is FQNNGV. Trimming took 8 bases from V and 4 from J, leaving 14 bases between them. CDR3: CASGRQSLETQYF. The CDR3 nucleotides are TGTGCCAGCGGAAGACAGTCGCTAGAGACCCAGTACTTC.

CDR3 sequence reads: CASSLSMYNEQYF. CDR3 DNA: TGTGCCAGCAGCCTCTCCATGTACAATGAGCAGTACTTC. The chain recombines TRBV14 with TRBJ2-7; D is uncertain. Trimming stripped 4 bases from V and 7 bases from J, with 14 bases between. The CDR3 runs to 13 residues. CDR1 is SGHDN, CDR2 FVKESK, per germline.

The V and J genes are TRBV20-1 and TRBJ2-3; 9 nucleotides agree with TRBD2. Germline CDR1 and CDR2: DFQATT and SNEGSKA (reference sequence). There are 13 residues in the CDR3. The CDR3: CNVAGGGTDTQYF. Written as DNA, the CDR3 is TGCAATGTTGCGGGAGGGGGCACAGATACGCAGTATTTT.

This clonotype was recorded many times. This chain joins TRBV10-3 and TRBJ1-2; 7 bases are shared with TRBD1. The germline V gene has CDR1 ENHRY and CDR2 SYGVKD. The length of the CDR3 is 16 residues. V shed 2 bases, J shed 8 bases, and the junction held 14 bases outside the gene matches. The CDR3 sequence: CAISEPQGRGYEGYTF. In DNA form, the CDR3 reads TGTGCCATCAGTGAGCCACAGGGGAGGGGATATGAGGGCTACACCTTC.

The chain has TRBV6-2 or TRBV6-3 and TRBJ1-1; D is possibly TRBD1 (6 bases). Looked up from germline, CDR1 is MNHEY and CDR2 is SVGEGT. Deletions cut 2 bases from V and 3 bases from J, with 22 bases between. This CDR3 spans 18 amino acids. For the CDR3, the DNA is TGTGCCAGCAGTTACGGAGCTCCGGGGGCGGGGGTCGACACTGAAGCTTTCTTT. Translating gives CASSYGAPGAGVDTEAFF.

This clonotype was detected a few times. This chain uses TRBV28 with TRBJ2-3; tentatively, D is TRBD2 (5 bases). Germline CDR1 reads MDHEN; CDR2 reads SYDVKM. V was clipped by 4 bases and J by 6 bases, with 20 bases between them. The length of the CDR3 is 16 residues. CDR3 sequence reads: CASSSRGGEGMDTQYF. The CDR3 DNA is TGTGCCAGCAGTTCCCGGGGTGGGGAAGGGATGGATACGCAGTATTTT.